This entry is about one TCR beta chain. The antigen is not known. The sequencing depth, 1 in 200,000 to 1 in 1 million T cells, was the target. Clones were sequenced by immunoSEQ multiplex PCR, and TCRdb holds only the in-frame ones, with some missing. The table records some 200,000 clones, around 70% of them present only once. These data originate in a study of cytotoxic CD8 clonotypes in ibrutinib-treated CLL. About the research overall: There were 11 relapsed/refractory patients and some 15 treatment-naive patients, and roughly 18 were IGHV unmutated.

CDR3 size: 14 residues. Trimming cost V 7 bases and J 1 base; bases outside gene matches: 6. Germline CDR1 and CDR2: MNHEY and SVGAGI. Study-wide points: The study found clonality rose at ibrutinib response, then fell toward baseline at progression. In sustained-remission versus progressing patients, sampling times differed.

The chain uses TRBV6-5 and TRBJ1-1, with 7 bases that match TRBD1. This TCR was recovered from a human donor with chronic lymphocytic leukemia. The input for sequencing was PBMCs, taken after 12 months of ibrutinib treatment. The CDR3 region has the DNA TGTGCCAGCACCTGGGGACAGTCGAACACTGAAGCTTTCTTT. This translates into CASTWGQSNTEAFF.